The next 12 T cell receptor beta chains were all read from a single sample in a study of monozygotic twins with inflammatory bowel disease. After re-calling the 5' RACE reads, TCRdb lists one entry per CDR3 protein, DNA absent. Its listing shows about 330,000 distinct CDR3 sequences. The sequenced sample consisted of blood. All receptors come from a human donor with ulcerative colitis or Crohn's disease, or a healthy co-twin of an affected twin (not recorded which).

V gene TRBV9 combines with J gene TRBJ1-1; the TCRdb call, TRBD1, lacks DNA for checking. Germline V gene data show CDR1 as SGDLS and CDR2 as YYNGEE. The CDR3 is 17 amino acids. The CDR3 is CASSAGTGDLENTEAFF. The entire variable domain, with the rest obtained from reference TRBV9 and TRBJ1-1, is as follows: DSGVTQTPKHLITATGQRVTLRCSPRSGDLSVYWYQQSLDQGLQFLIQYYNGEERAKGNILERFSAQQFPDLHSELNLSSLELGDSALYFCASSAGTGDLENTEAFFGQGTRLTVV.

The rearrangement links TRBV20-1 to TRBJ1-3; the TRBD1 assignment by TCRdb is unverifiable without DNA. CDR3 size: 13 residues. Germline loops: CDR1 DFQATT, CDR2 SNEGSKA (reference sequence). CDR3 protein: CSARQGRGNTIYF.

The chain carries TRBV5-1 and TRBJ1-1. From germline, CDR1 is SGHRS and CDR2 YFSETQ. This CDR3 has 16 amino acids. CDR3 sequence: CASSSFDSLRDTEAFF.

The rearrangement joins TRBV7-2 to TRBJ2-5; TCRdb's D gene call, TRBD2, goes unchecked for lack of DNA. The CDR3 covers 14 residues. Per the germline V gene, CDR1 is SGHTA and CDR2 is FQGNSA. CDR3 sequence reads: CASSGRSGSETQYF.

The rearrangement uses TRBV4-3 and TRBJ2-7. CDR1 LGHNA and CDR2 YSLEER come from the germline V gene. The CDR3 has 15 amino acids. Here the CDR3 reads CASSQGSTLGYEQYF.

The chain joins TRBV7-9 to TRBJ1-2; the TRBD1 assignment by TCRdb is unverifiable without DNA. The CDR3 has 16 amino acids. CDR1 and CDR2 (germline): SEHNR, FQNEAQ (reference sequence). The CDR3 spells CASSLSRDRGQRGYTF.

CDR3 sequence: CASSLGGATSSYEQYF. The chain employs TRBV4-1 and TRBJ2-7; no DNA is available, so the TRBD1 call from TCRdb remains unchecked. The length of the CDR3 is 16 residues. Germline loops: CDR1 MGHRA, CDR2 YSYEKL.

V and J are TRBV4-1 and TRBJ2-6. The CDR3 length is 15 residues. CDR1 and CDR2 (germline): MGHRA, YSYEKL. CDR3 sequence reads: CASSQDHGGANVLTF.

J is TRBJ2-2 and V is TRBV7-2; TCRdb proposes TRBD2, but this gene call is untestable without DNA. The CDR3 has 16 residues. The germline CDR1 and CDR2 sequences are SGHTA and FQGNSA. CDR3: CASSFLRTSRSGELFF.

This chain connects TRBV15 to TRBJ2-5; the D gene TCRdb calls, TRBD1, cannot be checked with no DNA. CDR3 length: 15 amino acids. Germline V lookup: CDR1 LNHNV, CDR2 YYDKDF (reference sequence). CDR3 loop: CATSRDGGQRETQYF. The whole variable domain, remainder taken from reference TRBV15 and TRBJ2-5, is DAMVIQNPRYQVTQFGKPVTLSCSQTLNHNVMYWYQQKSSQAPKLLFHYYDKDFNNEADTPDNFQSRRPNTSFCFLDIRSPGLGDTAMYLCATSRDGGQRETQYFGPGTRLLVL.

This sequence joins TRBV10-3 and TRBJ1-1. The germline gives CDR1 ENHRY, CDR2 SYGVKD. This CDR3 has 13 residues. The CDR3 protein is CAISESRDSEAFF.

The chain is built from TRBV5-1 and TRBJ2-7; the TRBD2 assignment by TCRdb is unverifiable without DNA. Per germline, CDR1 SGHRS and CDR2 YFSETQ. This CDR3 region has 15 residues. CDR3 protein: CASSPAVSGAEQQYF.